The clone carrying this T cell receptor (beta chain) was recorded at least ten times. The data stem from a study of T cells in Graves' hyperthyroidism and ophthalmopathy. This CDR3 has 16 residues. Germline V CDR1 and CDR2: DFQATT, SNEGSKA (reference sequence). V dropped 1 base and J dropped 1; count of bases not matched to a gene: 9. Template material for amplifying TCR beta CDR3 regions consisted of RNA transcripts. TCR CDR3 regions were first amplified by RT-PCR with HTBI primers. TCRdb independently ran MiXCR on the multiplex PCR reads; one entry per CDR3 protein. The data hold around 390,000 distinct CDR3 sequences, with more than 12% observed a single time.

This sequence originates from a woman in her 30s with Graves' ophthalmopathy. J is TRBJ2-7 and V is TRBV20-1; 8 bases fit TRBD1. Sequencing used blood. For the CDR3, the DNA is TGCAGTGCTAGAGCACCCTCGGGGGACAGGTCCTACGAGCAGTACTTC. It specifies CSARAPSGDRSYEQYF.